This is a list of T cell receptor beta chains from one sample in a study of blood T cell repertoires in COVID-19. Data came from immunoSEQ multiplex PCR; TCRdb stores just in-frame clones and leaves some out. The data contain under 200,000 clones, around 82% of them singletons. The sequencing input was peripheral blood. The receptors come from a man between 18 and 29 years old with active or convalescent COVID-19. The CDR3 runs from the conserved cysteine through the conserved F or W. A D gene is named only where the DNA matches it firmly. Rows give clone size only sometimes, using once, few, many, or a class for an expanded clone.

clone_size,j_call,d_call,v_call,cdr3_nt,cdr3_aa
few,TRBJ2-3,NA,TRBV30,TGTGCCTGGAGTGTAAGAGCCGATACGCAGTATTTT,CAWSVRADTQYF
NA,TRBJ1-5,NA,TRBV30,TGTGCCTGGGCTGGGGGGTTGGACCAGCCCCAGCATTTT,CAWAGGLDQPQHF
few,TRBJ2-7,NA,TRBV4-1,TGCGCCAGCAGCCCCTCCCGTGGGGCCAACGAGCAGTACTTC,CASSPSRGANEQYF
NA,TRBJ2-6,NA,TRBV5-5,TGTGCCAGCAGCCTGGAGCTTCTGGCCAACGTCCTGACTTTC,CASSLELLANVLTF
NA,TRBJ2-7,TRBD1,TRBV18,TGTGCCAGCTCACCACGCCGGGGACAGGGGTACGAGCAGTACTTC,CASSPRRGQGYEQYF
NA,TRBJ2-2,TRBD2,TRBV6-2/TRBV6-3,TGTGCCAGCAGCCAAACTAGCGGTAACACCGGGGAGCTGTTTTTT,CASSQTSGNTGELFF
NA,TRBJ2-5,TRBD2,TRBV5-1,TGCGCCAGCAGCTTGGAATTAGCGGGGGGTGGTGAGACCCAGTACTTC,CASSLELAGGGETQYF
few,TRBJ1-6,TRBD1,TRBV18,TGTGCCAGCTCACCACCTAATGACAGGGGTTATAATTCACCCCTCCACTTT,CASSPPNDRGYNSPLHF
NA,TRBJ2-1,NA,TRBV15,TGTGCCACCAGCAGAGGGAGGGTACAGTCCTACAATGAGCAGTTCTTC,CATSRGRVQSYNEQFF
NA,TRBJ1-1,TRBD1,TRBV11-2,TGTGCCAGCAGCCGCTCCGGACAGGGGCCATCGCGCACTGAAGCTTTCTTT,CASSRSGQGPSRTEAFF
once,TRBJ2-2,TRBD1,TRBV5-1,TGCGCCAGCAGCTTGGAAGGGGGCCTTTCGCACACCGGGGAGCTGTTTTTT,CASSLEGGLSHTGELFF
NA,TRBJ2-1,NA,TRBV7-2,TGTGCCAGCAGCCTAGGTGGGCCAGGGGCTTTCTTC,CASSLGGPGAFF
NA,TRBJ2-6,NA,TRBV5-1,TGCGCCAGCAGCGAGGCCTCTGGGGCCAACGTCCTGACTTTC,CASSEASGANVLTF
NA,TRBJ1-1,TRBD1,TRBV6-5,TGTGCCAGCAGCCAACTCCAGGGGGGCGGCACTGAAGCTTTCTTT,CASSQLQGGGTEAFF
NA,TRBJ2-3,TRBD1,TRBV19,TGTGCCAGTGGACCCCGGACAGGGAGCACAGATACGCAGTATTTT,CASGPRTGSTDTQYF
NA,TRBJ1-1,NA,TRBV7-9,TGTGCCAGCACACACCGCCGTTATTCGAACACTGAAGCTTTCTTT,CASTHRRYSNTEAFF
NA,TRBJ2-7,TRBD1,TRBV7-6,TGTGCCAGCAGCCGAGGCACAGGGGGCTTTTACGAGCAGTACTTC,CASSRGTGGFYEQYF
NA,TRBJ2-2,TRBD1,TRBV7-3,TGTGCCAGCAGCAAGACAGGGCTGGCCTTAACCGGGGAGCTGTTTTTT,CASSKTGLALTGELFF
NA,TRBJ2-7,NA,TRBV28,TGTGCCAGCACTCATAACAGGGTCTCCTACGAGCAGTACTTC,CASTHNRVSYEQYF
NA,TRBJ1-5,NA,TRBV28,TGTGCCAGCAGTTCCACAGGGACCAATCAGCCCCAGCATTTT,CASSSTGTNQPQHF
once,TRBJ2-3,TRBD1,TRBV6-2/TRBV6-3,TGTGCCAGCAGTACCCTCGGGCAGGGGGCTGCCAGGCAGTATTTT,CASSTLGQGAARQYF
NA,TRBJ2-3,TRBD2,TRBV7-6,TGTGCCAGCAGCTCTATAGGGACTAGCGGGGGTTTCACAGATACGCAGTATTTT,CASSSIGTSGGFTDTQYF
once,TRBJ2-2,NA,TRBV11-3,TGTGCCAGCAGCTTAGGGGCCTACCCCGGGGAGCTGTTTTTT,CASSLGAYPGELFF
NA,TRBJ1-4,NA,TRBV29-1,TGCAGCGTTGAATCTGACACAGAAAAACTGTTTTTT,CSVESDTEKLFF
NA,TRBJ2-5,NA,TRBV19,TGTGCCAGTAGTAGACATGGCTCGGAGACCCAGTACTTC,CASSRHGSETQYF
NA,TRBJ1-2,NA,TRBV5-6,TGTGCCAGCAGCTTTAGGGTAGGGACAAACTATGGCTACACCTTC,CASSFRVGTNYGYTF
NA,TRBJ2-7,NA,TRBV6-5,TGTGCCAGCAGTTCTCGGGGGGCCGCCGAGGGCTACGAGCAGTACTTC,CASSSRGAAEGYEQYF
NA,TRBJ2-5,TRBD2,TRBV5-4,TGTGCCAGCAGCGCCCTCAGCGGGGGGACTCAAGAGACCCAGTACTTC,CASSALSGGTQETQYF
once,TRBJ1-4,TRBD1,TRBV12-3/TRBV12-4,TGTGCCAGCACTTTCCGGGACAGGGAAAAACTGTTTTTT,CASTFRDREKLFF
NA,TRBJ1-1,NA,TRBV5-1,TGCGCCAGCAGCTTGGCCGGGATCGAATCCACTGAAGCTTTCTTT,CASSLAGIESTEAFF
NA,TRBJ1-5,NA,TRBV14,TGTGCCAGCAGCCAATCTAAGAATCAGCCCCAGCATTTT,CASSQSKNQPQHF
NA,TRBJ2-2,TRBD1,TRBV27,TGTGCCAGCAGCCAACAGGGGTGGCTCCCCGGGGAGCTGTTTTTT,CASSQQGWLPGELFF
NA,TRBJ2-7,TRBD1,TRBV7-8,TGTGCCAGCAGCTTAGGGCAGGGGGCCTACGAGCAGTACTTC,CASSLGQGAYEQYF
NA,TRBJ1-2,NA,TRBV7-6,TGTGCCAGCAGTATAGGGTACGGACAGAAGTATGGCTACACCTTC,CASSIGYGQKYGYTF
NA,TRBJ2-1,NA,TRBV19,TGTGCCAGTAGGGACGGGACTTACAATGAGCAGTTCTTC,CASRDGTYNEQFF
NA,TRBJ2-7,TRBD1,TRBV4-3,TGCGCCAGCAGCCTAAGACAGGGTGGCGAGCAGTACTTC,CASSLRQGGEQYF
few,TRBJ1-5,NA,TRBV5-6,TGTGCCAGCAGCGCAGGGAATCAGCCCCAGCATTTT,CASSAGNQPQHF
once,TRBJ2-3,NA,TRBV28,TGTGCCAGCAGTTTAGAGGGCAGCTCCTCAGATACGCAGTATTTT,CASSLEGSSSDTQYF
NA,TRBJ1-4,NA,TRBV28,TGTGCCAGCAGTTTATACGTTCCGACGCCGGGGGAAAAACTGTTTTTT,CASSLYVPTPGEKLFF
NA,TRBJ2-3,TRBD1,TRBV11-3,TGTGCCAGCAGCTTATCCAGGGGGCTGACAGATACGCAGTATTTT,CASSLSRGLTDTQYF